The 7 T cell receptor beta chains below come from one sample, sequenced in a study of T cell responses to AZD1222 COVID-19 vaccine. Repertoires were generated with immunoSEQ multiplex PCR, while TCRdb's copy carries only in-frame clones and drops some. The sample has approximately 150,000 clones, roughly 89% seen once. The sample here was peripheral blood, taken 28 days after the second dose of the MenACWY control vaccine. The receptors were sampled from an adult who received the MenACWY meningococcal vaccine as a control.

This chain uses TRBV5-1 with TRBJ2-1; D possibly corresponds to TRBD2 (6 bases). Germline lookup yields CDR1 SGHRS and CDR2 YFSETQ. This CDR3 region has 17 residues. The germline V and J ends were trimmed by 3 bases and 0 bases, with 16 bases remaining between them. The CDR3 loop reads CASSSGVTLSSYNEQFF. The CDR3 DNA reads as TGCGCCAGCAGCTCGGGGGTGACTCTGAGCTCCTACAATGAGCAGTTCTTC.

The chain links TRBV28 to TRBJ1-6; 7 bases are shared with TRBD1. CDR1 is MDHEN and CDR2 is SYDVKM in the germline V gene. This CDR3 contains 14 residues. J was trimmed by 8 bases and V by 7 bases; bases with no gene match: 8. The CDR3 DNA reads TGTGCCAGCAATCCAGGGGGAGCGGATTCACCCCTCCACTTT. It is translated as CASNPGGADSPLHF. The whole variable domain, filled in from reference TRBV28 and TRBJ1-6, reads DVKVTQSSRYLVKRTGEKVFLECVQDMDHENMFWYRQDPGLGLRLIYFSYDVKMKEKGDIPEGYSVSREKKERFSLILESASTNQTSMYLCASNPGGADSPLHFGNGTRLTVT.

The count of this clone is one. This rearrangement joins TRBV5-5 to TRBJ2-1, with D uncertain. Per germline, CDR1 SGHKS and CDR2 YYEKEE (reference sequence). Trimming shortened V by 8 bases and J by 6 bases, and 18 bases separated the two germline ends. The CDR3 contains 14 residues. The CDR3 coding sequence is TGTGCCAGTAACCTCGGGCTGGCAGCCAATGAGCAGTTCTTC. Protein: CASNLGLAANEQFF.

V gene TRBV6-5 combines with J gene TRBJ1-2, with no clear D. CDR1 MNHEY and CDR2 SVGAGI come from the germline V gene. The V end was cut by 0 bases, the J end by 4 bases, with 12 bases between. The CDR3 runs to 15 residues. In DNA, the CDR3 is TGTGCCAGCAGTTACTCGATCCTGGTGGTCTATGGCTACACCTTC. Translating it yields CASSYSILVVYGYTF.

J is TRBJ2-7 and V is TRBV5-1; TRBD1 matches 8 bases. Germline V lookup: CDR1 SGHRS, CDR2 YFSETQ. V was clipped by 3 bases and J by 3 bases; unmatched bases: 5. The CDR3 is 14 residues long. The CDR3 spells CASSSAGGDYEQYF. The CDR3 DNA reads TGCGCCAGCAGCTCAGCAGGGGGCGACTACGAGCAGTACTTC.

The chain couples TRBV28 to TRBJ1-6; a weak D match, TRBD1 (5 bases). The CDR3 spans 16 residues. CDR1 is MDHEN and CDR2 is SYDVKM in the germline V gene. The V end was cut by 10 bases, the J end by 4 bases, with 20 bases between. The CDR3 region has the DNA TGTGCCACCAAGAGTCAGGGTTCGGCGTATAATTCACCCCTCCACTTT. This codes for CATKSQGSAYNSPLHF.

V gene TRBV7-2 combines with J gene TRBJ2-5; D is uncertain. The CDR3 extends over 11 amino acids. The V end lost 2 bases, the J end lost 3 bases, and 1 base lay between the germline ends. The germline V gene has CDR1 SGHTA and CDR2 FQGNSA. CDR3 protein: CASSLKETQYF. DNA for the CDR3: TGTGCCAGCAGCTTAAAAGAGACCCAGTACTTC.